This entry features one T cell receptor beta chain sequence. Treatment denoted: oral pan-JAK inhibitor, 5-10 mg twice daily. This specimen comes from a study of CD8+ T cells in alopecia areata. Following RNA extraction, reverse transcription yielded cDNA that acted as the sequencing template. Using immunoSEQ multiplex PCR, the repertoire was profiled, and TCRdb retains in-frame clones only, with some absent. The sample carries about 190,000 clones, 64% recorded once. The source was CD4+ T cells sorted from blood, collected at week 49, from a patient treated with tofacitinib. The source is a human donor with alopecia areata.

CDR3: CAWRGPSSPGELFF. CDR3 nucleotide sequence: TGTGCCTGGAGAGGACCGTCAAGCCCCGGGGAGCTGTTTTTT. The rearrangement uses TRBV30 and TRBJ2-2; D gene unclear. Trimming removed 3 bases at V and 6 bases at J, with 14 bases between. The CDR3 spans 14 residues. Germline CDR1 reads GTSNPN; CDR2 reads SVGIG (reference sequence).